This T cell receptor beta chain was recorded in a study of T cell responses to AZD1222 COVID-19 vaccine (dated by TCRdb to about 2021). Study-wide context: TCR sequencing was performed for roughly 250 trial participants, of whom around 200 were given two doses of AZD1222 and around 25 were given two doses of MenACWY control vaccine. Enrollment into the trials was organized by age into subgroups of 18-55, 56-69 and 70-plus years, and those subgroups contained roughly 150, 30 and 60 TCR-sequenced participants, respectively.

Notes on this clone: Its antigen is still unknown. Nothing much larger sits one base from this clone, and base qualities are not available. The same CDR3 can be traced to other DNA sequences in this sample.

This sample's time point label indicates: about 28 days (+/-7) after the second vaccine dose. Because spike-specific TCR depth and breadth did not differ between the two schedules, AZD1222 recipients who got a second dose at roughly 4 weeks were pooled with those who got a second dose at roughly 12 weeks. Vaccinee samples came from UK trials COV001 and COV002, including a single-blind randomized controlled phase 2/3 trial of AZD1222 (ChAdOx1 nCoV-19) in healthy adults. Trial participant PBMC samples were collected at day 0 and day 28 after the second dose for TCRbeta chain sequencing. The germline V gene yields SGHRS for CDR1 and YFSETQ for CDR2. V gives up 3 bases and J gives up 2 bases, and the segment between their germline ends measures 11 bases. Spanning cysteine to phenylalanine, the CDR3 consists of 14 amino acids. The kept DNA is CDR3 alone, 42 bases in frame from the first base. Here is what the overall study found, with its caveats: Participants were mostly white British and included more females than males, and it was suggested by the authors that clonal diversity may have been underestimated. After two AZD1222 doses, both the breadth and the depth of spike-specific TCRs were significantly higher than at day 0 and than in MenACWY recipients. Only a handful of AZD1222 recipients were SARS-CoV-2 seropositive at baseline, limiting conclusions about previously exposed vaccinees. Reportedly, close to half of the unique spike-specific TCRs recognized epitopes lying outside the regions that are mutated in the B.1.351 and B.1.1.7 variants. Because no day 14 peak-response samples were available, the repertoires could be characterized only after the peak T cell response. The vaccine-associated CD4 TCRs covered the entire spike protein, and the dominant responses fell in regions 160-218 and 743-854. In the small 56-69-year group, the increase in depth fell short of significance, most likely because of low power.

The CDR3 regions of human TCRbeta chains were subjected to immunosequencing. Concerning the study's data processing: TCRs in the repertoires were compared against a reference library of SARS-CoV-2-specific TCRs that had been generated with the MIRA antigen-specificity platform. Breadth was defined as the fraction of unique TCRs that were SARS-CoV-2-associated. Depth was defined as the fraction of total T cells that were SARS-CoV-2-associated. Using the MIRA data, each spike-specific TCR was mapped to the spike region that the TCR reacts to and placed in a CD4 or CD8 class. Log10-transformed breadth and depth values were compared by one-way ANOVA with Sidak's multiple comparisons tests. As stored in TCRdb, this immuneACCESS dataset retains in-frame rearrangements with V and J assigned. A fraction of the clones does not appear; measured against another copy, unresolved V genes explain less than half of the discrepancy, and the remainder lacks a known reason. The V and J calls and clone size are taken from that table; D and trimming were inferred from the DNA. The sample includes fewer than 95,000 clones, with approximately 90% observed a single time. Approximately 5% of the sample goes to the ten largest clones.

This receptor was taken from an adult who received the AZD1222 COVID-19 vaccine. The chain joins TRBV5-1 to TRBJ1-1, with the identity of the D gene unclear. The specimen was peripheral blood, collected 28 days after the second AZD1222 dose. The DNA reads TGCGCCAGCAGCTCCTCCGGGCAAAACACTGAAGCTTTCTTT. This gives the protein CASSSSGQNTEAFF.